This passage covers 28 T cell receptor beta chains from one sample sequenced in a study of blood T cell repertoires in COVID-19 (dated by TCRdb to about 2020). Library generation was performed with the immunoSEQ multiplex PCR assay. As stored in TCRdb, this immuneACCESS dataset retains in-frame rearrangements with V and J assigned. A fraction of the clones does not appear; measured against another copy, unresolved V genes explain less than half of the discrepancy, and the remainder lacks a known reason. The sample has about 430,000 clones on record, 85% to 90% of them singletons. The ten largest make up 0.8% to 1% of the sample. The sample was peripheral blood. The receptors derive from a man between 18 and 29 years old with COVID-19, enrolled during active disease.

This sequence joins TRBV19 and TRBJ2-5; D ambiguous. Trimming shortened V by 4 bases and J by 2 bases, and 11 bases separated the two germline ends. This CDR3 is built from 14 residues. Per the germline V gene, CDR1 is LNHDA and CDR2 is SQIVND (reference sequence). CDR3 sequence: CASSRLVAQETQYF. DNA of the CDR3: TGTGCCAGTAGTAGGCTTGTGGCTCAAGAGACCCAGTACTTC.

This rearrangement joins TRBV7-9 to TRBJ2-3; maybe TRBD1 (5 bases). Germline V lookup: CDR1 SEHNR, CDR2 FQNEAQ (reference sequence). V lost 3 bases, J lost 2 bases, and 12 bases lay in between. The CDR3 has 15 amino acids. The CDR3 loop is CASSFGQGNTDTQYF. The CDR3 nucleotides are TGTGCCAGCAGCTTCGGCCAGGGCAACACAGATACGCAGTATTTT.

V and J are TRBV7-2 and TRBJ1-6; D is unresolved. CDR3 length: 14 residues. The V gene's germline CDR1 is SGHTA and CDR2 FQGNSA. Trimming removed 2 bases at V and 8 bases at J, with 10 bases between. CDR3 in DNA: TGTGCCAGCAGCTTATACACAGCAGATTCACCCCTCCACTTT. As protein: CASSLYTADSPLHF. Together with reference TRBV7-2 and TRBJ1-6, the CDR3 gives the full variable domain: GAGVSQSPSNKVTEKGKDVELRCDPISGHTALYWYRQSLGQGLEFLIYFQGNSAPDKSGLPSDRFSAERTGGSVSTLTIQRTQQEDSAVYLCASSLYTADSPLHFGNGTRLTVT.

V gene TRBV6-2 or TRBV6-3 combines with J gene TRBJ1-1; D not certain. CDR1 MNHEY and CDR2 SVGEGT come from the germline V gene. Between the trimmed V and J ends, which lost 0 bases and 1 base, there was a span of 9 bases. The length of the CDR3 is 15 residues. The CDR3 nucleotides read TGTGCCAGCAGTTACTCCGCGGTAAGGAACACTGAAGCTTTCTTT. This sequence encodes CASSYSAVRNTEAFF.

The chain joins TRBV24-1 to TRBJ2-3; TRBD2 matches at 8 bases. This CDR3 spans 16 amino acids. Germline loops: CDR1 KGHDR, CDR2 SFDVKD. Trimming cost V 1 base and J 0 bases; bases outside gene matches: 2. The CDR3 nucleotides are TGTGCCACCAGTGATTTTGCGGGAGGAAGCACAGATACGCAGTATTTT. Translation: CATSDFAGGSTDTQYF.

This chain uses TRBV27 with TRBJ2-1; 10 nucleotides match TRBD1. J was trimmed by 2 bases and V by 7 bases; bases with no gene match: 17. The CDR3 runs to 19 residues. Germline V gene lookup returns CDR1 MNHEY and CDR2 SMNVEV (reference sequence). The CDR3 loop reads CASTQRGQGNARPYNEQFF. DNA for the CDR3: TGTGCCAGCACCCAAAGGGGACAGGGGAACGCTAGGCCCTACAATGAGCAGTTCTTC.

The sample holds a few counts of this clone. The chain uses TRBV25-1 and TRBJ2-1, with 7 nucleotides matching TRBD1. V lost 4 bases and J lost 2; bases outside the gene matches: 5. From germline, CDR1 is MGHDK and CDR2 SYGVNS. This CDR3 comprises 15 residues. The CDR3 coding sequence is TGTGCCAGCAGTGTCTCCGGGACAGCCTACAATGAGCAGTTCTTC. As protein: CASSVSGTAYNEQFF.

The chain has TRBV11-2 and TRBJ2-1; 12 bases are shared with TRBD2. The germline V gene has CDR1 SGHAT and CDR2 FQNNGV. This CDR3 is 16 amino acids long. V shed 5 bases, J shed 2 bases, and the junction held 4 bases outside the gene matches. This CDR3 is CASSIRTSGTYNEQFF. The CDR3, as DNA: TGTGCCAGCAGCATAAGGACTAGCGGGACCTACAATGAGCAGTTCTTC. The variable domain in full, with the rest retrieved from reference TRBV11-2 and TRBJ2-1, is EAGVAQSPRYKIIEKRQSVAFWCNPISGHATLYWYQQILGQGPKLLIQFQNNGVVDDSQLPKDRFSAERLKGVDSTLKIQPAKLEDSAVYLCASSIRTSGTYNEQFFGPGTRLTVL.

The sample holds a few counts of this clone. The chain couples TRBV7-9 to TRBJ1-1; no clear D. The CDR3 has 11 amino acids. The ends were cut back, 3 bases at V and 11 bases at J, with 10 bases in the middle. CDR1 SEHNR and CDR2 FQNEAQ come from the germline V gene (reference sequence). CDR3 bases: TGTGCCAGCAGCTTTTCAGGTGTGGCTTTCTTT. It translates to CASSFSGVAFF.

The V gene is TRBV5-6, the J gene TRBJ1-5, with 8 bases that match TRBD1. The CDR3 runs to 15 residues. J was trimmed by 3 bases and V by 4 bases; bases with no gene match: 6. Germline assignment: CDR1 SGHDT and CDR2 YYEEEE. The CDR3 region is CASSARGLVNQPQHF. In DNA, the CDR3 is TGTGCCAGCAGCGCCAGGGGGCTCGTCAATCAGCCCCAGCATTTT.

This sequence joins TRBV30 and TRBJ2-5; 7 bases agree with TRBD1. The CDR3 covers 16 residues. Germline loops: CDR1 GTSNPN, CDR2 SVGIG (reference sequence). Trimming at V came to 0 bases and at J to 0 bases, leaving 7 bases not matched to a gene. CDR3 amino acids: CAWSVLGGSNQETQYF. The DNA of the CDR3 is TGTGCCTGGAGTGTACTAGGGGGCTCAAACCAAGAGACCCAGTACTTC.

The V call is TRBV6-6, the J call TRBJ1-6; D call uncertain. The germline CDR1 and CDR2 sequences are MNHNY and SVGAGI (reference sequence). CDR3 size: 13 residues. Trimming removed 6 bases from V and 8 bases from J, with 11 bases in between. CDR3 sequence reads: CASRGAEYSPLHF. CDR3 sequence (DNA): TGTGCCAGCAGAGGAGCCGAGTATTCACCCCTCCACTTT.

V is TRBV5-1 and J is TRBJ2-7, with D maybe TRBD2 (6 bases). The length of the CDR3 is 18 residues. CDR1 is SGHRS and CDR2 is YFSETQ in the germline V gene. Trimming left V 4 bases short and J 0 bases short, with 23 bases between. The CDR3 coding sequence is TGCGCCAGCAGCGCTCTACTCGGTTCGCGGGAAGGCTCCTACGAGCAGTACTTC. This encodes CASSALLGSREGSYEQYF.

The chain joins TRBV28 to TRBJ2-5; 7 bases fit TRBD2. Germline trimming cut 10 bases from V and 5 bases from J; bases unmatched to any gene: 7. Germline V gene lookup returns CDR1 MDHEN and CDR2 SYDVKM. The CDR3 sequence is 12 residues long. This CDR3 is CATEGGRETQYF. The CDR3 bases are TGTGCCACCGAGGGAGGGCGGGAGACCCAGTACTTC.

The chain carries TRBV14 and TRBJ2-1; D possibly corresponds to TRBD1 (6 bases). The germline CDR1 and CDR2 sequences are SGHDN and FVKESK. There are 13 residues in the CDR3. The germline V and J ends were trimmed by 9 bases and 1 base, with 10 bases remaining between them. CDR3 protein: CASTRGSYNEQFF. CDR3 DNA: TGTGCCAGTACAAGGGGGTCCTACAATGAGCAGTTCTTC.

The V call is TRBV11-2, the J call TRBJ1-2, with a weak D call TRBD1 (6 bases). Trimming removed 5 bases at V and 3 bases at J, with 13 bases between. The germline V gene encodes CDR1 SGHAT and CDR2 FQNNGV. The CDR3 runs 14 residues. CDR3 DNA: TGTGCCAGCAGCCAACTGGACAGATACTATGGCTACACCTTC. Translated, it gives CASSQLDRYYGYTF. Looking up the rest from reference TRBV11-2 and TRBJ1-2 gives the full variable domain: EAGVAQSPRYKIIEKRQSVAFWCNPISGHATLYWYQQILGQGPKLLIQFQNNGVVDDSQLPKDRFSAERLKGVDSTLKIQPAKLEDSAVYLCASSQLDRYYGYTFGSGTRLTVV.

Only one count was recorded for this clone. The CDR3 loop is CASSPGGSTDTQYF. The CDR3 DNA follows: TGTGCCAGCAGCCCGGGGGGGAGCACAGATACGCAGTATTTT. The V gene is TRBV13, the J gene TRBJ2-3; 8 bases match TRBD2. The length of the CDR3 is 14 residues. Germline lookup yields CDR1 PRHDT and CDR2 FYEKMQ (reference sequence). With V trimmed by 5 bases and J by 0 bases, 1 base remained unmatched.

The chain uses TRBV14 and TRBJ2-1, with D hard to call. The CDR3 contains 13 residues. Between the trimmed V and J ends, which lost 4 bases and 13 bases, there was a span of 17 bases. Germline V CDR1 and CDR2: SGHDN, FVKESK. CDR3: CASSRYFSSLQFF. The CDR3 DNA follows: TGTGCCAGCAGCCGGTACTTTAGTTCTCTCCAGTTCTTC.

V is TRBV27 and J is TRBJ2-4, with 9 bases matching TRBD2. The CDR3 totals 16 residues. J lost 7 bases, V lost 4 bases, and 11 bases had no gene match. Germline assignment: CDR1 MNHEY and CDR2 SMNVEV (reference sequence). CDR3 in DNA: TGTGCCAGCAGTTCCCTAGCGGGATTCCGCCCTAACATTCAGTACTTC. Protein product: CASSSLAGFRPNIQYF.

This clone was seen a handful of times. This chain uses TRBV19 with TRBJ2-7; TRBD1 agrees at 7 bases. Unmatched junction bases numbered 8, after V lost 4 bases and J lost 8 bases. The CDR3 has 13 amino acids. The germline V gene has CDR1 LNHDA and CDR2 SQIVND (reference sequence). In DNA, the CDR3 is TGTGCCAGTAGTAACACGGGACAGACGAAGCAGTACTTC. Translating gives CASSNTGQTKQYF.

The chain couples TRBV7-2 to TRBJ2-7; a possible D gene is TRBD1 (5 bases). Looked up from germline, CDR1 is SGHTA and CDR2 is FQGNSA. This CDR3 comprises 14 residues. V was trimmed by 4 bases and J by 4 bases, leaving 14 bases between them. CDR3 loop: CASSSLGLVYEQYF. The CDR3, as DNA: TGTGCCAGCAGCTCCCTGGGGCTAGTTTACGAGCAGTACTTC.

The CDR3 loop is CASSERLGGYTDTQYF. For the CDR3, the DNA is TGTGCCAGTAGTGAGCGACTGGGGGGATACACAGATACGCAGTATTTT. The chain links TRBV19 to TRBJ2-3; a possible D gene is TRBD2 (6 bases). The CDR3 covers 16 residues. Trimming shortened V by 5 bases and J by 2 bases, and 17 bases separated the two germline ends. Germline V gene lookup returns CDR1 LNHDA and CDR2 SQIVND (reference sequence).

The V and J genes are TRBV27 and TRBJ1-2, with 7 bases aligning to TRBD1. The V and J ends lost 2 bases and 4 bases, in that order; junction bases with no gene match: 4. Germline-derived CDR1 and CDR2 are MNHEY and SMNVEV (reference sequence). CDR3 length equals 14 residues. The CDR3 loop is CASSLRGGSYGYTF. CDR3 in DNA: TGTGCCAGCAGTTTAAGAGGGGGCTCCTATGGCTACACCTTC.

CDR3 residues: CASTFGQNTIYF. CDR3 DNA sequence: TGTGCCAGCACCTTTGGGCAAAACACCATATATTTT. The V gene is TRBV12-3 or TRBV12-4, the J gene TRBJ1-3; D is undetermined. The CDR3 is made up of 12 amino acids. The V and J ends lost 7 bases and 6 bases respectively, with 10 bases between them.

This rearrangement joins TRBV2 to TRBJ1-6, with 9 bases identical to TRBD1. The CDR3 has 15 amino acids. Looked up from germline, CDR1 is SNHLY and CDR2 is FYNNEI. The V segment lost 4 bases and the J segment 8 bases; nucleotides outside the gene matches: 6. Here the CDR3 DNA reads TGTGCCAGCAGTGTTACAGGGGGCCAGGATTCACCCCTCCACTTT. It specifies CASSVTGGQDSPLHF.

The chain recombines TRBV5-4 with TRBJ2-1; 12 bases align to TRBD2. The CDR3 consists of 15 residues. Germline loops: CDR1 SGHNT, CDR2 YYREEE (reference sequence). V was pared by 3 bases and J by 7 bases, with 5 bases of the junction left unmatched. CDR3 loop: CASSSKTSGGNEQFF. CDR3 nucleotide sequence: TGTGCCAGCAGCTCGAAGACTAGCGGGGGAAATGAGCAGTTCTTC. Combining the CDR3 with reference TRBV5-4 and TRBJ2-1 gives the whole variable domain ETGVTQSPTHLIKTRGQQVTLRCSSQSGHNTVSWYQQALGQGPQFIFQYYREEENGRGNFPPRFSGLQFPNYSSELNVNALELDDSALYLCASSSKTSGGNEQFFGPGTRLTVL.

The V gene is TRBV21-1, the J gene TRBJ1-5. TRBV21-1 counts as a pseudogene. The CDR3 loop spans 16 amino acids. The CDR3 reads CASSLNREGSVQPQHF. CDR3 nucleotides: TGTGCCAGCAGCCTCAATAGGGAGGGGAGTGTACAGCCCCAGCATTTT.

This chain connects TRBV11-2 to TRBJ1-2; tentatively, D is TRBD1 (6 bases). Germline assignment: CDR1 SGHAT and CDR2 FQNNGV. V shed 2 bases and J shed 4 bases, with 14 bases lying between them. CDR3 length: 15 residues. CDR3 residues: CASSLNGQHFYGYTF. The CDR3 nucleotides are TGTGCCAGCAGCTTAAATGGACAGCACTTCTATGGCTACACCTTC.